A selection of T cell receptor beta chains follows, all from one sample in a study of cytomegalovirus exposure and HLA in healthy donors. TCRdb keeps only in-frame clones here, not all; method: immunoSEQ multiplex PCR. Altogether under 130,000 clones are present, around 80% being singletons, with the ten largest covering 6.1%. The material sequenced was PBMCs. The receptors here all came from a man aged 18 to 30 in good health and CMV-seronegative. CDR3s include the opening cysteine and the closing phenylalanine or tryptophan. The order of the fields is clone size, D gene, J gene, V gene, CDR3 protein, CDR3 DNA. D genes are given only for firm matches. Only some rows state a clone size, as once, few, many or a class for expanded clones.

few,TRBD1,TRBJ2-7,TRBV6-5,CASRGTVSYEQYF,TGTGCCAGCAGGGGGACAGTCTCCTACGAGCAGTACTTC
NA,NA,TRBJ1-5,TRBV4-1,CASSRGGVTHLNQPQHF,TGCGCCAGCAGCCGAGGAGGGGTGACTCACCTTAATCAGCCCCAGCATTTT
NA,TRBD1,TRBJ2-1,TRBV6-4,CASREDRENNEQFF,TGTGCCAGCAGAGAGGACAGGGAAAACAATGAGCAGTTCTTC
NA,TRBD2,TRBJ2-5,TRBV7-9,CASSLEGGRGETQYF,TGTGCCAGCAGCTTAGAAGGCGGGAGAGGGGAGACCCAGTACTTC
NA,NA,TRBJ2-1,TRBV19,CASRGVGEQFF,TGTGCCAGTAGGGGAGTAGGGGAGCAGTTCTTC
once,TRBD2,TRBJ2-2,TRBV5-1,CASSSGLAGGPHTGELFF,TGCGCCAGCAGCTCGGGACTAGCGGGAGGGCCCCACACCGGGGAGCTGTTTTTT
NA,NA,TRBJ1-6,TRBV18,CASSPLGLPGDSPLHF,TGTGCCAGCTCACCATTGGGGCTCCCCGGTGATTCACCCCTCCACTTT
NA,TRBD1,TRBJ1-1,TRBV11-2,CASSLGAGTGAFF,TGTGCCAGCAGCTTAGGGGCGGGGACAGGAGCTTTCTTT
NA,NA,TRBJ2-1,TRBV7-9,CASYYYNEQFF,TGTGCCAGCTATTACTACAATGAGCAGTTCTTC
NA,NA,TRBJ2-5,TRBV7-8,CASSSATSPGEQYF,TGTGCCAGCAGTTCTGCCACTTCGCCGGGGGAGCAGTACTTC
few,TRBD2,TRBJ2-1,TRBV10-2,CASSDRGGDNEQFF,TGCGCCAGCAGTGATAGGGGAGGGGACAATGAGCAGTTCTTC
NA,TRBD1,TRBJ2-1,TRBV9,CASSVGDRYNEQFF,TGTGCCAGCAGCGTAGGGGACAGATACAATGAGCAGTTCTTC
NA,TRBD2,TRBJ2-7,TRBV28,CASSEREHSEQYF,TGTGCCAGCAGTGAGCGGGAGCATAGCGAGCAGTACTTC
few,NA,TRBJ1-1,TRBV7-9,CASRLDGGAFF,TGTGCCAGCAGGTTAGACGGAGGAGCTTTCTTT
NA,NA,TRBJ2-3,TRBV14,CASSLGVTVVPDTQYF,TGTGCCAGCAGCCTAGGGGTTACCGTAGTACCGGATACGCAGTATTTT
NA,TRBD1,TRBJ2-3,TRBV6-5,CASREGQGVTDTQYF,TGTGCCAGCAGGGAGGGACAGGGGGTAACAGATACGCAGTATTTT